This TCR beta chain appears in the sequencing data of a study of blood T cell repertoires in COVID-19. CDR1 is MDHEN and CDR2 is SYDVKM in the germline V gene. V lost 0 bases to trimming and J lost 2 bases; unmatched junction nucleotides: 3. The CDR3 spans 17 residues. Sequenced by immunoSEQ multiplex PCR; TCRdb stores in-frame clones only, minus some. The sample has 280,000 or so clones, under 90% seen once. The TCR sequence derives from a woman in her forties or fifties who had been exposed to COVID-19. V and J are TRBV28 and TRBJ2-3, with 12 bases lining up with TRBD2. Sequencing was performed on PBMCs or T cells enriched from blood (not recorded which). The CDR3 spells CASSLWASGGDTDTQYF. The CDR3 coding sequence is TGTGCCAGCAGTTTATGGGCTAGCGGGGGGGACACAGATACGCAGTATTTT.